These 13 T cell receptor beta chains originate from one sample sequenced in a study of OX40 agonist ivuxolimab in advanced cancers. The table came from immunoSEQ multiplex PCR; TCRdb's copy has only in-frame clones and leaves some out. The sample yields approximately 70,000 clones, roughly 85% seen once. The source material was CD4+ or CD8+ T cells sorted from blood, sampled in a trial of the OX40 agonist ivuxolimab. These receptors came from an adult with an advanced solid tumor such as melanoma, head and neck, liver or kidney cancer.

The CDR3 reads CASSPRDRRSYTF. The CDR3 DNA is TGTGCCAGCTCACCCCGGGACAGGCGTAGCTACACCTTC. V and J are TRBV18 and TRBJ1-2; the match to TRBD1 covers 8 bases. The CDR3 is 13 amino acids. Trimming cost V 3 bases and J 9 bases; bases outside gene matches: 6. CDR1 KGHSH and CDR2 LQKENI come from the germline V gene.

The V and J genes are TRBV28 and TRBJ2-7, with 7 nucleotides matching TRBD1. The germline V gene has CDR1 MDHEN and CDR2 SYDVKM. Germline trimming cut 7 bases from V and 1 base from J; bases unmatched to any gene: 7. The CDR3 sequence is 14 residues long. CDR3 DNA: TGTGCCAGCATCCCTGGGACAGCTTCCTACGAGCAGTACTTC. It codes for CASIPGTASYEQYF. The entire variable domain, with the rest obtained from reference TRBV28 and TRBJ2-7, is as follows: DVKVTQSSRYLVKRTGEKVFLECVQDMDHENMFWYRQDPGLGLRLIYFSYDVKMKEKGDIPEGYSVSREKKERFSLILESASTNQTSMYLCASIPGTASYEQYFGPGTRLTVT.

The chain is built from TRBV15 and TRBJ2-3, with D possibly being TRBD2 (6 bases). Per germline, CDR1 LNHNV and CDR2 YYDKDF (reference sequence). V was shortened by 5 bases and J by 2 bases, with 11 bases between the two germline ends. CDR3 length: 14 amino acids. In DNA, the CDR3 is TGTGCCACCAGCCCGGGACTCCACACAGATACGCAGTATTTT. This codes for CATSPGLHTDTQYF.

The rearrangement joins TRBV29-1 to TRBJ2-3; D is unclear. Per germline, CDR1 SQVTM and CDR2 ANQGSEA. Trimming took off 6 bases at V and 0 bases at J, with 13 bases between the two ends. The CDR3 spans 14 residues. CDR3: CSVTASVSTDTQYF. The CDR3 DNA sequence: TGCAGCGTCACGGCTTCAGTTAGCACAGATACGCAGTATTTT.

This clone was picked up one time. For the CDR3, the DNA is TGCGCCAGCAGCCGAGACAGGCAAGAGACCCAGTACTTC. Its protein is CASSRDRQETQYF. The rearrangement joins TRBV5-1 to TRBJ2-5; D is possibly TRBD1 (6 bases). Trimming pared 4 bases from V and 2 bases from J, leaving 9 bases between. This CDR3 has 13 amino acids. In germline, CDR1 is SGHRS, CDR2 YFSETQ.

This chain links TRBV6-5 with TRBJ2-5, with D perhaps TRBD1 (6 bases). Germline V CDR1 and CDR2: MNHEY, SVGAGI. V shed 0 bases and J shed 1 base, with 9 bases lying between them. The CDR3 contains 15 residues. The CDR3 here is CASSYSGQTQETQYF. CDR3 in DNA: TGTGCCAGCAGTTACTCCGGACAGACCCAAGAGACCCAGTACTTC.

The rearrangement uses TRBV29-1 and TRBJ1-3; TRBD1 matches 8 bases. This CDR3 spans 15 amino acids. The germline V gene has CDR1 SQVTM and CDR2 ANQGSEA. The V gene end was trimmed by 2 bases and the J gene end by 4 bases; junction bases not matched to a gene: 7. CDR3 loop: CSVEQGALWGNTIYF. CDR3 nucleotide sequence: TGCAGCGTTGAACAGGGGGCCCTTTGGGGAAACACCATATATTTT.

The genes are TRBV28 and TRBJ1-1, with D tentatively TRBD1 (5 bases). The germline V gene encodes CDR1 MDHEN and CDR2 SYDVKM. CDR3 size: 13 residues. Trimming removed 5 bases at V and 5 bases at J, with 12 bases between. CDR3 loop: CASSEAGKTEAFF. The CDR3 region has the DNA TGTGCCAGCAGTGAGGCAGGGAAGACTGAAGCTTTCTTT.

This chain joins TRBV30 and TRBJ1-6, with 7 positions matching TRBD1. This CDR3 has 16 residues. V dropped 0 bases and J dropped 6; count of bases not matched to a gene: 8. Germline CDR1 reads GTSNPN; CDR2 reads SVGIG (reference sequence). The CDR3 reads CAWSVQQGSRNSPLHF. DNA of the CDR3: TGTGCCTGGAGTGTACAACAGGGGTCGCGTAATTCACCCCTCCACTTT.

The CDR3 loop reads CAISFATGAPDTQYF. DNA of the CDR3: TGTGCCATCAGTTTTGCGACAGGGGCCCCAGATACGCAGTATTTT. This chain links TRBV10-3 with TRBJ2-3; 8 bases line up with TRBD1. Germline V gene lookup returns CDR1 ENHRY and CDR2 SYGVKD. CDR3 size: 15 residues. The trim removed 5 bases at V and 4 bases at J, leaving 8 bases unmatched.

The chain has TRBV5-1 and TRBJ2-3, with 8 nucleotides matching TRBD1. The V gene end was trimmed by 3 bases and the J gene end by 4 bases; junction bases not matched to a gene: 7. The germline CDR1 and CDR2 sequences are SGHRS and YFSETQ. The CDR3 covers 15 residues. The CDR3 sequence: CASSSTGVQSDTQYF. The CDR3, as DNA: TGCGCCAGCAGCTCGACAGGGGTTCAGTCAGATACGCAGTATTTT.

In its sample, this clone was seen once. The chain combines TRBV4-2 with TRBJ1-5, with 7 nucleotides matching TRBD1. This CDR3 comprises 15 residues. The J segment lost 3 bases and the V segment lost 0 bases, leaving 2 bases of the junction unmatched. Germline V gene sequence: CDR1 LGHNA, CDR2 YNFKEQ. DNA of the CDR3: TGTGCCAGCAGCCAAGATGGACAGGACAATCAGCCCCAGCATTTT. It encodes CASSQDGQDNQPQHF.

The V gene is TRBV11-2, the J gene TRBJ1-1; a possible D gene is TRBD1 (6 bases). CDR3 length: 14 residues. Trimming took 5 bases from V and 1 from J, leaving 11 bases between them. Germline CDR1 and CDR2: SGHAT and FQNNGV. CDR3 sequence: CASSPRTANTEAFF. The CDR3 DNA is TGTGCCAGCAGCCCAAGGACAGCGAACACTGAAGCTTTCTTT.